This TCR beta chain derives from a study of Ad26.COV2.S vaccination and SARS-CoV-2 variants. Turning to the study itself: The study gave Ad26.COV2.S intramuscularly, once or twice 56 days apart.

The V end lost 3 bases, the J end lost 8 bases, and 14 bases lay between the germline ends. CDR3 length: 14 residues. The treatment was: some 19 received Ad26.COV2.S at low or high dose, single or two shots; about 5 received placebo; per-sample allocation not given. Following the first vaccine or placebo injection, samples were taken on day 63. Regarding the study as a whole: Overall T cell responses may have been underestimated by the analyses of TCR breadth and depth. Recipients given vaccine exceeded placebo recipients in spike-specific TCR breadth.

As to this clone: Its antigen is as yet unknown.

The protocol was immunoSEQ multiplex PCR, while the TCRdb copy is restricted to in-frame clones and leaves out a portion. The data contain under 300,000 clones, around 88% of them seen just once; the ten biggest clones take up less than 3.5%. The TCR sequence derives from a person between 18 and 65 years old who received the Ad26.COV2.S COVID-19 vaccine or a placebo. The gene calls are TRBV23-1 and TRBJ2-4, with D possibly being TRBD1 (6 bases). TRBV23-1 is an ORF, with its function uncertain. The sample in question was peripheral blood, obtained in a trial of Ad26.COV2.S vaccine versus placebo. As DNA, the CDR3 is TGCGCCAGCAGTCAGGTTCGGACAGTGCACATTCAGTACTTC. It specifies CASSQVRTVHIQYF.